This TCR beta chain was observed in a study of OX40 agonist ivuxolimab in advanced cancers. Background on the study: Of the patients, three showed partial responses, one with hepatocellular carcinoma and two with cutaneous melanoma.

Generated by immunoSEQ multiplex PCR, the TCRdb table keeps only in-frame clones and is missing some. This sample has some 37,000 clones, with around 77% found just once. Germline CDR1 is SGHKS and CDR2 is YYEKEE (reference sequence). Between the trimmed V and J ends, which lost 6 bases and 1 base, there was a span of 17 bases. The CDR3 sequence is 15 residues long. This clone appeared a single time. Specimen: CD4+ or CD8+ T cells sorted from blood, collected in a trial of the OX40 agonist ivuxolimab. V gene TRBV5-5 combines with J gene TRBJ2-7; TRBD1 is a possible D gene (6 bases). This clonotype was obtained from an adult with an advanced solid tumor such as melanoma, head and neck, liver or kidney cancer. CDR3 sequence: CASTETQGKSYEQYF. Here the CDR3 DNA reads TGTGCCAGCACCGAGACGCAGGGGAAATCCTACGAGCAGTACTTC.